This T cell receptor (beta chain) was documented in a study of T cells in Graves' hyperthyroidism and ophthalmopathy. V shed 4 bases and J 0 bases; nucleotides not matched to a gene: 3. Germline CDR1 and CDR2: SGHAT and FQNNGV. The CDR3 is 15 amino acids. Using RNA transcripts as the source, TCR beta CDR3 regions were amplified. With the HTBI primer set, the TCR CDR3 went through a first round of RT-PCR. TCRdb analysed the multiplex PCR reads with MiXCR anew, one entry per CDR3 protein. The data show a few hundred thousand distinct CDR3 sequences, approximately 15% seen once. There are many counts of this clonotype.

V and J are TRBV11-2 and TRBJ2-3; TRBD2 matches 8 bases. Specimen: blood. This sequence was found in a woman aged 25-40 years with Graves' hyperthyroidism. Here the CDR3 DNA reads TGTGCCAGCAGCTGGGCGGGGGGCAGCACAGATACGCAGTATTTT. Translating gives CASSWAGGSTDTQYF.